Shown below are 8 T cell receptor beta chains from a single sample sequenced in a study of shared clonotypes between healthy human individuals. Repertoires were generated with immunoSEQ multiplex PCR, while TCRdb's copy carries only in-frame clones and drops some. The sample consists of 2 million to 2.5 million clones, 80% to 95% of them appearing once. Material for sequencing was naive CD4+ T cells from PBMCs. Noted subset: CD45RA+ positively selected. These TCRs come from a man aged 18-30 years in good health. Some clones in this sample may be carry-over from other donors' samples.

The rearrangement joins TRBV28 to TRBJ2-7, with D uncertain. Per germline, CDR1 MDHEN and CDR2 SYDVKM. Trimming removed 3 bases at V and 2 bases at J, with 5 bases between. CDR3 size: 12 residues. The CDR3 spells CASSFWTYEQYF. In nucleotides, the CDR3 is TGTGCCAGCAGTTTTTGGACCTACGAGCAGTACTTC.

Concerning this clone itself: In the same sample, other DNA sequences code for this CDR3. The gene calls are TRBV5-1 and TRBJ1-2; D remains unclear. V lost 3 bases and J lost 2, with 5 bases in between. Germline values: CDR1 SGHRS, CDR2 YFSETQ. The CDR3 runs to 12 residues. This chain's CDR3 is CASSSPNYGYTF. The CDR3 nucleotides read TGCGCCAGCAGCTCTCCCAACTATGGCTACACCTTC.

The rearrangement joins TRBV28 to TRBJ2-1, with no clear D. Germline-derived CDR1 and CDR2 are MDHEN and SYDVKM. V shed 4 bases and J shed 2 bases, with 12 bases lying between them. The CDR3 is 15 residues long. CDR3 nucleotide sequence: TGTGCCAGCAGTTCCCATGCTACGCCCTACAATGAGCAGTTCTTC. Translated, it gives CASSSHATPYNEQFF.

Only one count was recorded for this clone. The chain links TRBV5-4 to TRBJ1-1, with D possibly being TRBD1 (5 bases). The germline CDR1 and CDR2 sequences are SGHNT and YYREEE (reference sequence). The CDR3 totals 14 residues. V lost 4 bases and J 0 bases, leaving 10 bases between the germline ends. CDR3 in DNA: TGTGCCAGCAGCCGGCGACAGATGAACACTGAAGCTTTCTTT. It yields the protein CASSRRQMNTEAFF.

Notes on this clone: Other DNA variants within this sample encode the same CDR3. In DNA form, the CDR3 reads TGTGCCAGCAGTCCGCTGGGGGGTGAAGCTTTCTTT. The encoded protein is CASSPLGGEAFF. The V and J genes are TRBV28 and TRBJ1-1; D is perhaps TRBD1 (5 bases). The CDR3 runs 12 residues. The germline V and J ends were trimmed by 5 bases and 7 bases, with 11 bases remaining between them. The germline V gene has CDR1 MDHEN and CDR2 SYDVKM.

A single count supports this clone. The chain recombines TRBV7-2 with TRBJ2-1; TRBD2 agrees at 12 bases. Trimming cost V 5 bases and J 6 bases; bases outside gene matches: 2. The CDR3 extends over 14 amino acids. Germline-derived CDR1 and CDR2 are SGHTA and FQGNSA. CDR3 amino acids: CASSRLAGVNEQFF. In nucleotides, the CDR3 is TGTGCCAGCAGCCGACTAGCGGGAGTCAATGAGCAGTTCTTC.

The chain combines TRBV10-3 with TRBJ2-3; D remains ambiguous. Germline V gene lookup returns CDR1 ENHRY and CDR2 SYGVKD. The V end lost 2 bases, the J end lost 4 bases, and 7 bases lay between the germline ends. This CDR3 is built from 13 residues. CDR3 sequence: CAISEVRADTQYF. Written as DNA, the CDR3 is TGTGCCATCAGTGAGGTTCGAGCAGATACGCAGTATTTT.

This clone was recorded only once. V gene TRBV5-1 combines with J gene TRBJ2-1, with 8 bases lining up with TRBD2. Germline V CDR1 and CDR2: SGHRS, YFSETQ. Unmatched junction bases numbered 5, after V lost 0 bases and J lost 6 bases. This CDR3 region has 15 residues. This chain's CDR3 is CASSLGTSTGNEQFF. The CDR3 DNA follows: TGCGCCAGCAGCTTGGGGACTAGCACCGGCAATGAGCAGTTCTTC.